This T cell receptor beta chain was sequenced in a study of blood T cells in healthy people across ages. Remarks on this clonotype: A much larger clone lies one base from this, so it may be a read error.

Sample donors were healthy Caucasian individuals that came from Russia, aged roughly 6 to 100. Extracted total RNA amounted to at least 6 micrograms for each sample. The use of a sample-barcoded 5' primer and a J-beta primer mix characterized a second PCR of roughly 6 to 12 cycles. A template-switch adaptor containing 12 random nucleotides labeled each cDNA molecule. TCRdb analysed the 5' RACE reads with MiXCR anew, one entry per CDR3 protein. The sample yields 550,000 to 600,000 distinct CDR3 sequences, 47% seen once. This TCR derives from an elderly man in good health. The source material was blood.

The CDR3 bases are TGTCCCGGCCAGGGCCCGAATCAGCCCCAGCATTTT. Its protein product is CPGQGPNQPQHF. The chain has TRBV6-6 and TRBJ1-5; perhaps TRBD1 as D (5 bases). Germline loops: CDR1 MNHNY, CDR2 SVGAGI (reference sequence). The CDR3 sequence is 12 residues long.